The clone carrying this T cell receptor (beta chain) was seen only a few times. The data belong to a study of CD8 T cells in Susac syndrome. In blood CD8+ and CD4+ T cells, TCR beta underwent sequencing. This CDR3 region has 13 residues. Germline lookup yields CDR1 SQVTM and CDR2 ANQGSEA. Trimming pared 4 bases from V and 0 bases from J, leaving 9 bases between. Reverse transcription of 0.5 to 1 ug RNA was carried out with random hexamers. TCRdb reprocessed the immunoSEQ multiplex PCR reads via MiXCR and lists one record per CDR3 protein. The sample holds some 130,000 distinct CDR3 sequences; 85% to 95% are singletons and the top ten take approximately 0.18%.

This clonotype originated in a human donor with Susac syndrome. The V call is TRBV29-1, the J call TRBJ1-1; D not resolved. Specimen: CD8+ T cells from PBMCs. CDR3 DNA sequence: TGCAGCGTTGGGGGTACAGTGAACACTGAAGCTTTCTTT. Protein: CSVGGTVNTEAFF.